Presented here are 10 T cell receptor beta chains from one specimen sequenced in a study of response to subunit inactivated influenza vaccine. TCRdb re-called the RT-PCR reads with MiXCR, one entry per CDR3 protein. Here the sample spans 500,000 to 600,000 distinct CDR3 sequences, 13% being singletons. Sequenced material: PBMCs from blood, taken about 6 weeks after vaccination. Every receptor here comes from a man in his fifties or sixties who received an inactivated influenza vaccine.

Many counts were recorded for this clonotype. The chain links TRBV12-3 or TRBV12-4 to TRBJ1-5, with 8 bases fitting TRBD1. The CDR3 has 16 amino acids. V dropped 5 bases and J dropped 6; count of bases not matched to a gene: 12. The CDR3 sequence is CASSTGTGPDGQPQHF. Written as DNA, the CDR3 is TGTGCCAGCAGTACTGGGACAGGCCCCGATGGTCAGCCCCAGCATTTT.

CDR3 bases: TGCAGTGCGGCGGGAGTAGGGACCGGGGAGCTGTTTTTT. Translated, it gives CSAAGVGTGELFF. The rearrangement links TRBV20-1 to TRBJ2-2; 7 bases fit TRBD2. Germline V CDR1 and CDR2: DFQATT, SNEGSKA (reference sequence). V shed 6 bases and J 5 bases; nucleotides not matched to a gene: 6. This CDR3 is built from 13 residues.

Only a few counts were recorded for this clonotype. This rearrangement joins TRBV5-5 to TRBJ1-5; D is unclear. The CDR3 sequence is 14 residues long. The V gene's germline CDR1 is SGHKS and CDR2 YYEKEE (reference sequence). V lost 1 base and J lost 6, with 11 bases in between. The CDR3 sequence: CASSLPGSGQPQHF. For the CDR3, the DNA is TGTGCCAGCAGCTTGCCGGGGAGTGGTCAGCCCCAGCATTTT.

The rearrangement uses TRBV7-8 and TRBJ2-5, with TRBD2 matching over 7 bases. This CDR3 contains 12 residues. The V gene end was trimmed by 8 bases and the J gene end by 2 bases; junction bases not matched to a gene: 2. Germline V gene lookup returns CDR1 SGHVS and CDR2 FQNEAQ. The CDR3 nucleotides are TGTGCCAGCCGGCGGGAGCAAGAGACCCAGTACTTC. This encodes CASRREQETQYF.

This clonotype was counted between two and nine times. The chain joins TRBV20-1 to TRBJ2-5, with 13 bases lining up with TRBD2. The CDR3 spans 17 residues. Germline V lookup: CDR1 DFQATT, CDR2 SNEGSKA (reference sequence). The V and J ends lost 6 bases and 7 bases, in that order; junction bases with no gene match: 17. This chain's CDR3 is CSASGTSGALTSGTQYF. The CDR3, as DNA: TGCAGTGCCTCCGGGACTAGCGGGGCCCTAACATCCGGGACCCAGTACTTC.

The rearrangement uses TRBV3-1 and TRBJ2-5, with D perhaps matching TRBD2 (6 bases). V was trimmed by 0 bases and J by 5 bases, leaving 16 bases between them. Germline V gene data show CDR1 as LGHDT and CDR2 as YNNKEL (reference sequence). CDR3 length: 16 residues. The CDR3 region is CASSQDLMGGYETQYF. The CDR3 DNA follows: TGTGCCAGCAGCCAAGATCTGATGGGGGGTTACGAGACCCAGTACTTC.

Many counts were recorded for this clonotype. CDR3 protein: CASSLDSAYNEQFF. The CDR3 bases are TGTGCCAGCAGCTTAGATAGTGCCTACAATGAGCAGTTCTTC. The chain uses TRBV7-2 and TRBJ2-1; no clear D. Germline values: CDR1 SGHTA, CDR2 FQGNSA. CDR3 length equals 14 residues. Trimming removed 1 base from V and 2 bases from J, with 6 bases in between.

The chain uses TRBV29-1 and TRBJ1-1; TRBD1 is a possible D gene (5 bases). Trimming pared 4 bases from V and 6 bases from J, leaving 18 bases between. CDR1 is SQVTM and CDR2 is ANQGSEA in the germline V gene. This CDR3 has 14 residues. In DNA, the CDR3 is TGCAGCGTTGCTTGGTCAGGGCTTATCTCTGAAGCTTTCTTT. Translation: CSVAWSGLISEAFF.

This sequence joins TRBV7-9 and TRBJ1-1; D unclear. The CDR3 totals 14 residues. V was cut by 2 bases and J by 10 bases, with 17 bases left in between. Germline V gene lookup returns CDR1 SEHNR and CDR2 FQNEAQ (reference sequence). CDR3 nucleotides: TGTGCCAGCAGCTTAAATCGCTCACCCGGAGGAGCTTTCTTT. Its translation is CASSLNRSPGGAFF. The entire variable domain, with the rest obtained from reference TRBV7-9 and TRBJ1-1, is as follows: DTGVSQNPRHKITKRGQNVTFRCDPISEHNRLYWYRQTLGQGPEFLTYFQNEAQLEKSRLLSDRFSAERPKGSFSTLEIQRTEQGDSAMYLCASSLNRSPGGAFFGQGTRLTVV.

The chain links TRBV20-1 to TRBJ2-3; TRBD1 might be the D (6 bases). V lost 7 bases, J lost 3 bases, and 20 bases lay in between. The CDR3 spans 15 residues. CDR1 and CDR2 from the germline V gene are DFQATT and SNEGSKA (reference sequence). CDR3 region: CSGNDRRLSTDTQYF. The CDR3 nucleotides are TGCAGTGGAAACGACAGGCGGCTTTCGACAGATACGCAGTATTTT.